This TCR beta chain originates from a study of OX40 agonist ivuxolimab in advanced cancers. Generated by immunoSEQ multiplex PCR, the TCRdb table keeps only in-frame clones and is missing some. The sample shows around 13,000 clones, roughly two thirds of them seen only once. The CDR3 totals 13 residues. Germline V gene sequence: CDR1 MNHEY, CDR2 SMNVEV (reference sequence). With 3 bases removed from V and 2 bases from J, the gap between germline ends came to 8 bases. This clonotype originated in an adult with an advanced solid tumor such as melanoma, head and neck, liver or kidney cancer. The source material was CD4+ or CD8+ T cells sorted from blood, sampled in a trial of the OX40 agonist ivuxolimab. The rearrangement uses TRBV27 and TRBJ2-7; no clear D. The DNA of the CDR3 is TGTGCCAGCAGTTTCGGGCCCACCTACGAGCAGTACTTC. It is translated as CASSFGPTYEQYF.